This passage covers 19 T cell receptor beta chains from one sample sequenced in a study of Ad26.COV2.S vaccination and SARS-CoV-2 variants. The treatment was: over 15 received Ad26.COV2.S at low or high dose, single or two shots; several received placebo; per-sample allocation not given. Day 63 after the first injection of vaccine or placebo was the sampling time. Measured with immunoSEQ multiplex PCR; TCRdb has only the in-frame clones, and not every one. This sample has roughly 500,000 clones; 89% occur once, and the top ten carry over 2%. The source was peripheral blood, collected in a trial of Ad26.COV2.S vaccine versus placebo. These receptors were obtained from a person aged 18-65 years who received the Ad26.COV2.S COVID-19 vaccine or a placebo.

The rearrangement uses TRBV5-1 and TRBJ1-2; possible D gene TRBD1, 6 bases. The germline V gene encodes CDR1 SGHRS and CDR2 YFSETQ. The CDR3 totals 14 residues. V gave up 1 base and J gave up 4 bases, with 11 bases separating them. CDR3 DNA: TGCGCCAGCAGCTTGTCCAGGGGTGGCTATGGCTACACCTTC. This sequence encodes CASSLSRGGYGYTF.

The chain carries TRBV5-6 and TRBJ2-1; weak D call: TRBD2 (5 bases). The germline V gene has CDR1 SGHDT and CDR2 YYEEEE. V was cut by 0 bases and J by 4 bases, with 8 bases left in between. The CDR3 has 14 amino acids. The CDR3 nucleotides read TGTGCCAGCAGCTTGGTCGGGGAATACAATGAGCAGTTCTTC. This translates into CASSLVGEYNEQFF.

The gene calls are TRBV3-1 (or the pseudogene TRBV3-2) and TRBJ2-7; D ambiguous. V lost 4 bases to trimming and J lost 2 bases, with 12 bases between them. The CDR3 runs to 14 residues. In germline, CDR1 is LGHDT, CDR2 YNNKEL (reference sequence). The DNA of the CDR3 is TGTGCCAGCAGCCCGACCGGGTTTCCCTACGAGCAGTACGTC. Amino acid sequence: CASSPTGFPYEQYV.

This chain links TRBV7-2 with TRBJ2-3; TRBD1 matches at 7 bases. From germline, CDR1 is SGHTA and CDR2 FQGNSA. The V and J ends lost 5 bases and 2 bases, in that order; junction bases with no gene match: 4. The CDR3 length is 14 residues. CDR3 region: CASSRRGSTDTQYF. The CDR3 DNA reads TGTGCCAGCAGCCGCAGGGGGTCCACAGATACGCAGTATTTT.

This sequence joins TRBV13 and TRBJ1-1; the D gene is possibly TRBD1 (5 bases). This CDR3 is 13 amino acids long. The germline V gene encodes CDR1 PRHDT and CDR2 FYEKMQ (reference sequence). V dropped 5 bases and J dropped 1 base, with 8 bases sitting between them. CDR3 residues: CASSVDRNTEAFF. The DNA for the CDR3 is TGTGCCAGCAGCGTAGACAGGAACACTGAAGCTTTCTTT.

The rearrangement uses TRBV10-3 and TRBJ2-1; D assignment may be TRBD1 or TRBD2 (5 bases each). The CDR3 length is 16 residues. The V end was cut by 2 bases, the J end by 8 bases, with 19 bases between. The germline V gene has CDR1 ENHRY and CDR2 SYGVKD. CDR3 sequence (DNA): TGTGCCATCAGTGAGGACCAACCGGGGCCTGGGCATGAGCAGTTCTTC. Translated, it gives CAISEDQPGPGHEQFF.

CDR3 sequence reads: CASQRTANNSPLHF. The DNA for the CDR3 is TGTGCCAGTCAACGGACAGCAAATAATTCACCCCTCCACTTT. The chain carries TRBV19 and TRBJ1-6, with TRBD1 as a possible D gene (6 bases). Germline CDR1 LNHDA, CDR2 SQIVND (reference sequence). CDR3 length: 14 amino acids. Trimming removed 8 bases at V and 5 bases at J, with 13 bases between.

The chain couples TRBV27 to TRBJ2-7, with TRBD1 as a possible D gene (5 bases). Trimming left V 5 bases short and J 0 bases short, with 8 bases between. Germline CDR1 is MNHEY and CDR2 is SMNVEV (reference sequence). There are 13 residues in the CDR3. The CDR3 sequence is CASSIQDSYEQYF. The CDR3, as DNA: TGTGCCAGCAGTATACAGGACTCCTACGAGCAGTACTTC.

V gene TRBV7-3 combines with J gene TRBJ2-5, with 10 nucleotides matching TRBD1. The CDR3 runs 16 residues. After removal of 5 bases from V and 4 bases from J, the junction contained 10 bases not matched to a gene. CDR1 and CDR2 (germline): SGHTA, FQGTGA. Here the CDR3 reads CASSRDRTGGLETQYF. CDR3 nucleotide sequence: TGTGCCAGCAGCCGAGACCGGACAGGGGGGCTAGAGACCCAGTACTTC.

The chain couples TRBV4-2 to TRBJ1-2; 7 nucleotides line up with TRBD1. V lost 4 bases to trimming and J lost 5 bases; unmatched junction nucleotides: 7. CDR3 size: 14 residues. Per the germline V gene, CDR1 is LGHNA and CDR2 is YNFKEQ. In nucleotides, the CDR3 is TGTGCCAGCAGCCGACCGGACAGGCCGTATGGCTACACCTTC. This codes for CASSRPDRPYGYTF.

This clone appeared a few times. The chain recombines TRBV11-3 with TRBJ2-1; D might be TRBD2 (6 bases). The ends were cut back, 4 bases at V and 8 bases at J, with 12 bases in the middle. The CDR3 runs to 13 residues. Germline V lookup: CDR1 SGHNT, CDR2 YENEEA. This CDR3 is CASSSSGRHEQFF. CDR3 DNA: TGTGCCAGCAGCTCCTCAGGGAGGCATGAGCAGTTCTTC.

The chain carries TRBV3-1 (or the pseudogene TRBV3-2) and TRBJ1-2; 8 bases are a match to TRBD1. From germline, CDR1 is LGHDT and CDR2 YNNKEL (reference sequence). V lost 5 bases and J lost 7; bases outside the gene matches: 9. The CDR3 contains 14 residues. The CDR3 DNA follows: TGTGCCAGCAGCACAGTAGCGGACAGGGCTGGCTACACCTTC. Protein sequence: CASSTVADRAGYTF.

The chain is built from TRBV7-2 and TRBJ2-5; 9 nucleotides align to TRBD2. The junction had 0 bases not matched to a gene; V was cut back by 2 bases and J by 2 bases. CDR1 is SGHTA, CDR2 FQGNSA, per germline. This CDR3 has 14 amino acids. The CDR3: CASSLLAGQETQYF. The DNA of the CDR3 is TGTGCCAGCAGCTTACTAGCGGGACAAGAGACCCAGTACTTC.

The rearrangement uses TRBV11-2 and TRBJ2-3, with TRBD2 identical over 10 bases. The germline V gene has CDR1 SGHAT and CDR2 FQNNGV. V shed 5 bases and J 6 bases; nucleotides not matched to a gene: 8. The CDR3 has 15 amino acids. The CDR3 loop is CASSPGTSESDTQYF. DNA of the CDR3: TGTGCCAGCAGCCCCGGGACTAGCGAGTCTGATACGCAGTATTTT.

This clone was observed a few times. The chain recombines TRBV11-1 with TRBJ1-6, with a tentative D call TRBD1 (5 bases). CDR1 and CDR2 from the germline V gene are SGHAT and FQDESV (reference sequence). The CDR3 extends over 14 amino acids. V lost 6 bases, J lost 10 bases, and 16 bases lay in between. The CDR3 DNA is TGTGCCAGCAGAAATGTGCCCGGGGCCTCACCCCTCCACTTT. Its translation: CASRNVPGASPLHF.

The chain links TRBV7-9 to TRBJ2-2, with TRBD2 matching over 8 bases. This CDR3 is built from 17 residues. Germline trimming cut 7 bases from V and 2 bases from J; bases unmatched to any gene: 12. The germline V gene has CDR1 SEHNR and CDR2 FQNEAQ (reference sequence). The CDR3, as DNA: TGTGCCAGCACCGCTCTGCTAGCGGGCGCAAACACCGGGGAGCTGTTTTTT. Encoded protein: CASTALLAGANTGELFF.

V is TRBV7-9 and J is TRBJ2-5, with D perhaps TRBD2 (6 bases). CDR3 length: 14 amino acids. Germline V gene sequence: CDR1 SEHNR, CDR2 FQNEAQ (reference sequence). V lost 5 bases, J lost 4 bases, and 14 bases lay in between. The chain's CDR3 is CASSPTRSSETQYF. The CDR3 DNA reads as TGTGCCAGCAGCCCGACTAGAAGTTCAGAGACCCAGTACTTC.

This chain connects TRBV27 to TRBJ2-7; TRBD2 matches 7 bases. V shed 7 bases and J 4 bases; nucleotides not matched to a gene: 16. Per the germline V gene, CDR1 is MNHEY and CDR2 is SMNVEV (reference sequence). The CDR3 is 16 residues long. CDR3 in DNA: TGTGCCAGCAAATTCAAAGTGGGGGGGATGGGTTACGAGCAGTACGTC. It yields the protein CASKFKVGGMGYEQYV.

The rearrangement uses TRBV6-6 and TRBJ1-2; 9 bases are shared with TRBD1. This CDR3 has 15 amino acids. Germline V CDR1 and CDR2: MNHNY, SVGAGI (reference sequence). Trimming at V came to 2 bases and at J to 6 bases, leaving 7 bases not matched to a gene. The CDR3 loop is CASSYPLGTGHGYTF. CDR3 bases: TGTGCCAGCAGTTACCCCTTAGGGACAGGGCATGGCTACACCTTC.